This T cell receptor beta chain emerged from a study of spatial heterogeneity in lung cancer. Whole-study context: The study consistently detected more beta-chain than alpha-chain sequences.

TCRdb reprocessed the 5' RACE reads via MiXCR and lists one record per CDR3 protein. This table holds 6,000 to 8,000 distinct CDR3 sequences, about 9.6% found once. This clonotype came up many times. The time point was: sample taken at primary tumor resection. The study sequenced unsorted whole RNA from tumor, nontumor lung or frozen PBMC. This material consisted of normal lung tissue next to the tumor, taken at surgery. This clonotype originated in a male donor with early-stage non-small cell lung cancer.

CDR3 nucleotides: TGCGCCAGCAGCCAACCGGAGGGGAACCCAGATACGCAGTATTTT. This translates into CASSQPEGNPDTQYF. The chain uses TRBV4-1 and TRBJ2-3; D perhaps matches TRBD2 (6 bases). Per the germline V gene, CDR1 is MGHRA and CDR2 is YSYEKL. Trimming cost V 2 bases and J 4 bases, with 13 bases left between them. The CDR3 extends over 15 amino acids.